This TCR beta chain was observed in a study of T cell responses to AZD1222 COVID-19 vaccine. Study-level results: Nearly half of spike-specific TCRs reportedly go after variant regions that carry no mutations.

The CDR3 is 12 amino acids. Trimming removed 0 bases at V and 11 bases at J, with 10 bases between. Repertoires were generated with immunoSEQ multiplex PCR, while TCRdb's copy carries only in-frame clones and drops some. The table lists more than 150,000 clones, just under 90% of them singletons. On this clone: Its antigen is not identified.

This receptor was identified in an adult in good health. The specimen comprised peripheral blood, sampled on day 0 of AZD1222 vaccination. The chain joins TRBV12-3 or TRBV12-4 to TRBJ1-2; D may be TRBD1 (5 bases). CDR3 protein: CASSLAIRDYTF. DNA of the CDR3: TGTGCCAGCAGTTTAGCTATCAGGGATTACACCTTC.